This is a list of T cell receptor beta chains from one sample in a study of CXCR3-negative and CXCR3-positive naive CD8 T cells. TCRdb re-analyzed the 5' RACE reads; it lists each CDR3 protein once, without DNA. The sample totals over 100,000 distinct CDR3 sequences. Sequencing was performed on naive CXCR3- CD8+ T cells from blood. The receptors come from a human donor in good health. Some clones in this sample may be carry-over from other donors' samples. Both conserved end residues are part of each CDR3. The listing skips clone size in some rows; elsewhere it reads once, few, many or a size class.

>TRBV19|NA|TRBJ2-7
CASSTTVDGTTYEQYF
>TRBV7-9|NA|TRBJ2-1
CASSSIAGGPRSYNEQFF
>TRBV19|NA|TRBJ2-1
CASSIDGTSSSYNEQFF
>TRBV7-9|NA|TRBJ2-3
CASSRPGLAGVAGVTDTQYF
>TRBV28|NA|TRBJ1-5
CASSFRVNQPQHF
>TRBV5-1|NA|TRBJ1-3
CASSLEGTGNTIYF
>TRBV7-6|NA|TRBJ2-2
CASSLEGEGGELFF
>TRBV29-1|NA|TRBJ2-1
CSVEVADFNEQFF
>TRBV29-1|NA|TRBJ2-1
CSVEWGGLDEQFF
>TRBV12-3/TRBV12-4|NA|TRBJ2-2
CASSPGVAGELFF
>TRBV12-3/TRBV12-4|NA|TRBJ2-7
CASSFGPTYEQYF
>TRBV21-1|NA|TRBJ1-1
CASSKDAGRRTEAFF
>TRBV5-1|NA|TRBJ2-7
CASSSGTGGRYEQYF
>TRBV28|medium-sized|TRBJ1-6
CASSSTDNSPLHF
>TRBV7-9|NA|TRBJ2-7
CASRTASGRREQYF
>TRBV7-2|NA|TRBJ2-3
CASSLAGGYTDTQYF
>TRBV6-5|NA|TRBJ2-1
CASSSGQNNEQFF
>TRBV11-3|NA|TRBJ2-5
CASSLYGEETQYF
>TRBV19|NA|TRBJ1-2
CASRRDYGYTF
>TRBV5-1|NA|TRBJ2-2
CASSLVRATPHNTGELFF
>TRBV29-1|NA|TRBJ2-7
CSVDPGQGGYEQYF
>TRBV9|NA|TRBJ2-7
CASSASGQIASYEQYF
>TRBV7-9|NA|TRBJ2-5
CASSLRSAQETQYF
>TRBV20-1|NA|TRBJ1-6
CSAKSGSSNFLHSPLHF
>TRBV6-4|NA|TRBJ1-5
CARFWRNQPQHF
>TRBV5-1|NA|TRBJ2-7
CASSFLTGEYEQYF
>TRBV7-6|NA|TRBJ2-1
CASSPKASETGEGNEQFF
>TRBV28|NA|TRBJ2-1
CASSLVHPIGVYNEQFF
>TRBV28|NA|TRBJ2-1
CASKERSSYNEQFF
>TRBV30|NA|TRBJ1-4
CAWSVGVSPFF
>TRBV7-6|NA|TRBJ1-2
CASSVDRGRSAGYTF
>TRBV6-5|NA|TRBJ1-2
CASSYSAGYYGYTF
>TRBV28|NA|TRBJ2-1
CASSHRPPSSYNEQFF
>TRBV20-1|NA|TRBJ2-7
CSARVGGSYEQYF
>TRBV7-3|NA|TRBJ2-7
CASSRDFGYEQYF
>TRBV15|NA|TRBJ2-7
CATSRDNYEQYF
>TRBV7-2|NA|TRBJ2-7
CASSFFLGPYEQYF
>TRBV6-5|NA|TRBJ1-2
CASSYSGEYGYTF
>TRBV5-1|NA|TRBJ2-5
CASSLTAEETQYF
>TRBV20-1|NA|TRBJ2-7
CSAEPLAGGDEQYF
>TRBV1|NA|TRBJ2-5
CTSSTKGGNQETQYF
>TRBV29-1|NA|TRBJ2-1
CSVGRGQDSNEQFF
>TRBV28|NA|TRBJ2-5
CASREQGQETQYF
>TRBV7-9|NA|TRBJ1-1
CASSQEGTGVTEAFF
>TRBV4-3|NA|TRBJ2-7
CASSLHSERGGPSAYYEQYF
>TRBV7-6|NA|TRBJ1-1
CASSIGPQGTEAFF
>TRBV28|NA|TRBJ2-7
CASSFGLAGYEQYF
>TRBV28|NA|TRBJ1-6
CASSLDRSLGPYNSPLHF